The 3 T cell receptor beta chains listed next were all sequenced from one sample in a study of identical twins. TCRdb re-called the 5' RACE reads with MiXCR, one entry per CDR3 protein. The data contain about 220,000 distinct CDR3 sequences, 7.5% of them singletons. These data were likewise used in another study, on yellow fever vaccine responses in identical twins.

What was sequenced was CD8+ T cells sorted from blood. These receptors were collected from a woman under 30 in good health.

Many counts were recorded for this clonotype. The V and J genes are TRBV24-1 and TRBJ2-1; 14 bases map to TRBD2. Germline V gene data show CDR1 as KGHDR and CDR2 as SFDVKD. This CDR3 has 16 amino acids. J gave up 6 bases and V 4 bases, and 4 bases lay outside the gene matches. Here the CDR3 reads CATSDRLAGGVNEQFF. CDR3 DNA sequence: TGTGCCACCAGTGACCGACTAGCGGGAGGGGTCAATGAGCAGTTCTTC.

This clonotype was found many times. The gene calls are TRBV27 and TRBJ2-3, with 8 bases aligning to TRBD1. Unmatched junction bases numbered 11, after V lost 5 bases and J lost 4 bases. This CDR3 spans 16 amino acids. Looked up from germline, CDR1 is MNHEY and CDR2 is SMNVEV (reference sequence). The DNA of the CDR3 is TGTGCCAGCAGTCGGACAGGGTTTATGGTCGCAGATACGCAGTATTTT. This sequence encodes CASSRTGFMVADTQYF.

The CDR3 DNA sequence: TGTGCCAGCAGCGCCATGAATGAGCAGTTCTTC. Protein sequence: CASSAMNEQFF. The genes are TRBV5-6 and TRBJ2-1, with D uncertain. Germline V CDR1 and CDR2: SGHDT, YYEEEE. CDR3 size: 11 residues. V lost 4 bases and J lost 7, with 6 bases in between. The full variable domain, rest sourced from reference TRBV5-6 and TRBJ2-1, is DAGVTQSPTHLIKTRGQQVTLRCSPKSGHDTVSWYQQALGQGPQFIFQYYEEEERQRGNFPDRFSGHQFPNYSSELNVNALLLGDSALYLCASSAMNEQFFGPGTRLTVL.